The 19 T cell receptor beta chains listed next were all sequenced from one sample in a study of Ad26.COV2.S vaccination and SARS-CoV-2 variants. Treatment defined: around 19 received Ad26.COV2.S at low or high dose, single or two shots; about 5 received placebo; per-sample allocation not given. Vaccine and placebo recipients were sampled on day 63 after the first injection. Using immunoSEQ multiplex PCR, the repertoire was profiled, and TCRdb retains in-frame clones only, with some absent. Of 410,000 or so clones listed, more than 80% are singletons. The starting material was peripheral blood, obtained in a trial of Ad26.COV2.S vaccine versus placebo. Receptor source: a person between 18 and 60 years old who received the Ad26.COV2.S COVID-19 vaccine or a placebo.

The chain employs TRBV19 and TRBJ2-7, with 7 bases lining up with TRBD2. V shed 5 bases and J 3 bases; nucleotides not matched to a gene: 4. Germline lookup yields CDR1 LNHDA and CDR2 SQIVND (reference sequence). This CDR3 has 13 residues. The CDR3 loop is CASSLSGYYEQYF. The CDR3 nucleotides are TGTGCCAGTAGTCTTAGCGGGTACTACGAGCAGTACTTC.

This clone has just a few counts. This rearrangement joins TRBV5-1 to TRBJ2-7; tentatively, D is TRBD2 (5 bases). In germline, CDR1 is SGHRS, CDR2 YFSETQ. Between the trimmed V and J ends, which lost 0 bases and 2 bases, there was a span of 12 bases. The length of the CDR3 is 15 residues. The CDR3, as DNA: TGCGCCAGCAGCTTGGCAACCGGGATCACCTACGAGCAGTACTTC. As protein: CASSLATGITYEQYF.

V is TRBV23-1 and J is TRBJ1-2; 8 nucleotides match TRBD1. TRBV23-1 falls under the ORF class, with uncertain function. The CDR3 has 15 residues. J gave up 3 bases and V 3 bases, and 6 bases lay outside the gene matches. The CDR3 here is CASSHRTGNYYGYTF. Here the CDR3 DNA reads TGCGCCAGCAGTCACAGGACAGGGAATTACTATGGCTACACCTTC.

The V and J genes are TRBV5-1 and TRBJ2-7; TRBD2 matches at 9 bases. This CDR3 region has 17 residues. The germline V gene encodes CDR1 SGHRS and CDR2 YFSETQ. V lost 0 bases, J lost 6 bases, and 13 bases stayed unmatched. The CDR3 is CASSLDEVAGAVSEQYF. The CDR3 nucleotides are TGCGCCAGCAGCTTGGATGAAGTAGCGGGAGCGGTATCCGAGCAGTACTTC.

The chain links TRBV2 to TRBJ2-1; D is possibly TRBD2 (6 bases). The CDR3 runs to 12 residues. Per the germline V gene, CDR1 is SNHLY and CDR2 is FYNNEI. V was pared by 11 bases and J by 1 base, with 9 bases between. As DNA, the CDR3 is TGTGCCGCGGGGTCGTCCTACAATGAGCAGTTCTTC. Its translation: CAAGSSYNEQFF.

Here the CDR3 DNA reads TGCGCCAGCAGCCAACTGGGCCAGGGGACCGTAGTTTATGGCTACACCTTC. Protein: CASSQLGQGTVVYGYTF. This sequence joins TRBV4-3 and TRBJ1-2, with D possibly matching TRBD1 (6 bases). This CDR3 spans 17 amino acids. V was pared by 2 bases and J by 5 bases, with 21 bases between. CDR1 and CDR2 from the germline V gene are LGHNA and YSLEER.

The J gene is TRBJ2-2, the V gene TRBV28; D gene ambiguous. Germline V gives CDR1 MDHEN, CDR2 SYDVKM. The ends were cut back, 3 bases at V and 6 bases at J, with 8 bases in the middle. The CDR3 covers 13 residues. The CDR3 reads CASSFLSSGELFF. The CDR3 nucleotides read TGTGCCAGCAGTTTCTTGTCCTCCGGGGAGCTGTTTTTT.

J is TRBJ1-5 and V is TRBV2; TRBD1 aligns across 7 bases. The length of the CDR3 is 14 residues. Germline V gene lookup returns CDR1 SNHLY and CDR2 FYNNEI. V was clipped by 6 bases and J by 2 bases; unmatched bases: 4. For the CDR3, the DNA is TGTGCCAGCAGCCCTGGGACAGGCAATCAGCCCCAGCATTTT. Its translation is CASSPGTGNQPQHF.

This chain links TRBV2 with TRBJ1-1; maybe TRBD1 (6 bases). CDR3 length: 15 amino acids. Germline-derived CDR1 and CDR2 are SNHLY and FYNNEI. The V and J ends lost 8 bases and 2 bases respectively, with 18 bases between them. In nucleotides, the CDR3 is TGTGCCAGCGAATCCAGGGGACCGGTAAACACTGAAGCTTTCTTT. Its protein product is CASESRGPVNTEAFF.

The rearrangement uses TRBV6-5 and TRBJ1-5; no clear D gene. The CDR3 has 12 amino acids. Germline V CDR1 and CDR2: MNHEY, SVGAGI. V lost 6 bases to trimming and J lost 4 bases, with 7 bases between them. The DNA of the CDR3 is TGTGCCAGCAGGACCGGGAATCAGCCCCAGCATTTT. Protein: CASRTGNQPQHF.

This sequence joins TRBV27 and TRBJ2-3; D unresolved. This CDR3 comprises 12 residues. V was trimmed by 4 bases and J by 4 bases, leaving 6 bases between them. CDR1 MNHEY and CDR2 SMNVEV come from the germline V gene (reference sequence). The CDR3 coding sequence is TGTGCCAGCAGTTCACGGGCAGATACGCAGTATTTT. It codes for CASSSRADTQYF.

This sequence joins TRBV19 and TRBJ2-2; D gene ambiguous. The ends were cut back, 3 bases at V and 6 bases at J, with 14 bases in the middle. The CDR3 runs 15 residues. Germline V gene data show CDR1 as LNHDA and CDR2 as SQIVND (reference sequence). The CDR3 DNA sequence: TGTGCCAGTAGTATCCCGTATCAGGCTGCCGGGGAGCTGTTTTTT. Translating gives CASSIPYQAAGELFF. Full variable domain (outside the CDR3, taken from reference TRBV19 and TRBJ2-2): DGGITQSPKYLFRKEGQNVTLSCEQNLNHDAMYWYRQDPGQGLRLIYYSQIVNDFQKGDIAEGYSVSREKKESFPLTVTSAQKNPTAFYLCASSIPYQAAGELFFGEGSRLTVL.

V usage is TRBV10-3 and J usage is TRBJ1-2; D remains ambiguous. There are 14 residues in the CDR3. V was cut by 0 bases and J by 7 bases, with 12 bases left in between. From germline, CDR1 is ENHRY and CDR2 SYGVKD. The CDR3 DNA is TGTGCCATCAGTGAGTCTGAGGGTGGAGCTGGCTACACCTTC. It specifies CAISESEGGAGYTF.

The V gene is TRBV18, the J gene TRBJ1-4; D is unclear. Trimming removed 4 bases at V and 7 bases at J, with 19 bases between. CDR1 is KGHSH, CDR2 LQKENI, per germline. The CDR3 loop spans 16 amino acids. CDR3: CASSLNTDIAGEKLFF. The CDR3 nucleotides are TGTGCCAGCTCACTTAACACCGACATCGCTGGTGAAAAACTGTTTTTT.

This sequence joins TRBV28 and TRBJ1-2, with D perhaps TRBD1 (5 bases). V lost 5 bases and J 7 bases, leaving 20 bases between the germline ends. Germline values: CDR1 MDHEN, CDR2 SYDVKM. This CDR3 contains 15 residues. DNA for the CDR3: TGTGCCAGCAGTCCCGCTGGGGGGGTCGGGGTTGGCTACACCTTC. It codes for CASSPAGGVGVGYTF.

This chain uses TRBV19 with TRBJ1-1; D may be TRBD1 (6 bases). V dropped 6 bases and J dropped 4 bases, with 15 bases sitting between them. Per germline, CDR1 LNHDA and CDR2 SQIVND (reference sequence). The length of the CDR3 is 14 residues. The CDR3 sequence is CASSQQGRSTEAFF. The CDR3 DNA reads as TGTGCCAGTAGCCAACAGGGCAGGAGCACTGAAGCTTTCTTT.

This sequence joins TRBV10-3 and TRBJ1-2; possible D gene TRBD1, 5 bases. This CDR3 spans 13 amino acids. The V and J ends lost 7 bases and 2 bases respectively, with 11 bases between them. Germline CDR1 is ENHRY and CDR2 is SYGVKD. The CDR3 loop reads CAIMGDPNYGYTF. As DNA, the CDR3 is TGTGCCATCATGGGGGATCCAAACTATGGCTACACCTTC.

The J gene is TRBJ2-7, the V gene TRBV11-2, with D possibly matching TRBD2 (6 bases). Trimming shortened V by 5 bases and J by 4 bases, and 12 bases separated the two germline ends. The CDR3 length is 13 residues. The V gene's germline CDR1 is SGHAT and CDR2 FQNNGV. The CDR3 DNA sequence: TGTGCCAGCAGCCAGGACTACTTTTACGAGCAGTACTTC. Protein: CASSQDYFYEQYF.

This clone was counted a single time. This chain links TRBV30 with TRBJ2-1; the match to TRBD2 covers 11 bases. After removal of 2 bases from V and 9 bases from J, the junction contained 9 bases not matched to a gene. The germline V gene encodes CDR1 GTSNPN and CDR2 SVGIG (reference sequence). The CDR3 length is 15 residues. The chain's CDR3 is CAWSNLAGGPGEQFF. The DNA of the CDR3 is TGTGCCTGGAGTAACTTAGCGGGAGGGCCGGGTGAGCAGTTCTTC.